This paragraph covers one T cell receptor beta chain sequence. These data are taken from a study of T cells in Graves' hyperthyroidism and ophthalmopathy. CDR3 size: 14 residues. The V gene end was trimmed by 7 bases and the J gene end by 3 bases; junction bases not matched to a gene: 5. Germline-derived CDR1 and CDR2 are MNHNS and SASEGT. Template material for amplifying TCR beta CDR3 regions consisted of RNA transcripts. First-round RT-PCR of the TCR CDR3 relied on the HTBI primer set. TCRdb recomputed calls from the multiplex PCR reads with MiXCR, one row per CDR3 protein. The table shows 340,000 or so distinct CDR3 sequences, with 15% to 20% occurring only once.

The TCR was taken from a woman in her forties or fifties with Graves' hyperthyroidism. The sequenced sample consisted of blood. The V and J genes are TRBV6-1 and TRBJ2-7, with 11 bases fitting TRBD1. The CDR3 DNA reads TGTGCCAGCACCGGGGGGACAGGGGGCTACGAGCAGTACTTC. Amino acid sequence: CASTGGTGGYEQYF.